Presented here are 7 T cell receptor beta chains from one specimen sequenced in a study of Tregs in tolerant kidney transplant recipients. Produced via immunoSEQ multiplex PCR; TCRdb's table is partial and in-frame only. The repertoire consists of about 69,000 clones, with roughly nine tenths occurring once and the leading ten covering more than 0.35%. The material was CD4+ T cells from blood, obtained before the transplant. The receptor set was obtained from a human donor who received a combined kidney and bone marrow transplant.

This chain uses TRBV9 with TRBJ1-4; 7 positions match TRBD1. Germline values: CDR1 SGDLS, CDR2 YYNGEE. The V gene end was trimmed by 0 bases and the J gene end by 4 bases; junction bases not matched to a gene: 3. This CDR3 has 15 amino acids. The CDR3 nucleotides read TGTGCCAGCAGCGTAGCGGGGACAGTTAATGAAAAACTGTTTTTT. Translated: CASSVAGTVNEKLFF.

The table lists this clone with a count of one. This sequence joins TRBV6-4 and TRBJ2-7, with D possibly TRBD1 on 5 matching bases. The length of the CDR3 is 16 residues. CDR1 and CDR2 (germline): MRHNA, SNTAGT. Trimming shortened V by 3 bases and J by 1 base, and 16 bases separated the two germline ends. CDR3 amino acids: CASSEGCRALSYEQYF. Here the CDR3 DNA reads TGTGCCAGCAGTGAAGGCTGCAGGGCCCTATCCTACGAGCAGTACTTC.

This sequence joins TRBV5-6 and TRBJ1-2, with TRBD1 identical over 7 bases. Germline V lookup: CDR1 SGHDT, CDR2 YYEEEE. Losses at the gene ends were 1 base for V and 4 bases for J; bases not matched to a gene: 13. CDR3 length equals 17 residues. CDR3 nucleotides: TGTGCCAGCAGCTTGTCAAGGGGGCGCGGATGGGGCTATGGCTACACCTTC. Translating gives CASSLSRGRGWGYGYTF.

There are a few counts of this clone. The DNA for the CDR3 is TGTGCCAGCAGTTTATTACTGGGGCGCACTGAAGCTTTCTTT. Protein product: CASSLLLGRTEAFF. V gene TRBV28 combines with J gene TRBJ1-1, with a tentative D call TRBD1 (5 bases). The germline V and J ends were trimmed by 1 base and 4 bases, with 10 bases remaining between them. The CDR3 covers 14 residues. Germline V gene data show CDR1 as MDHEN and CDR2 as SYDVKM. The entire variable domain, with the rest obtained from reference TRBV28 and TRBJ1-1, is as follows: DVKVTQSSRYLVKRTGEKVFLECVQDMDHENMFWYRQDPGLGLRLIYFSYDVKMKEKGDIPEGYSVSREKKERFSLILESASTNQTSMYLCASSLLLGRTEAFFGQGTRLTVV.

The chain uses TRBV10-1 and TRBJ2-1; perhaps TRBD2 as D (6 bases). The CDR3 has 14 residues. The V gene's germline CDR1 is WNHNN and CDR2 SYGVQD (reference sequence). V was clipped by 8 bases and J by 5 bases, with 16 bases between them. The CDR3 bases are TGCGCCAGCTCAAGCGGGTTTACCCACAATGAGCAGTTCTTC. Translated: CASSSGFTHNEQFF.

The rearrangement uses TRBV13 and TRBJ2-1, with D possibly matching TRBD2 (5 bases). The CDR3 is 15 amino acids. Germline loops: CDR1 PRHDT, CDR2 FYEKMQ (reference sequence). Between the trimmed V and J ends, which lost 2 bases and 8 bases, there was a span of 16 bases. CDR3 sequence reads: CASSLSVASRHEQFF. The CDR3 coding sequence is TGTGCCAGCAGCTTATCTGTTGCTAGCCGCCATGAGCAGTTCTTC.

This chain links TRBV5-1 with TRBJ2-3, with D unclear. The CDR3 extends over 14 amino acids. Trimming cost V 6 bases and J 0 bases, with 11 bases left between them. The V gene's germline CDR1 is SGHRS and CDR2 YFSETQ. CDR3 coding DNA: TGCGCCAGCACCCTAGACCTTAGCACAGATACGCAGTATTTT. This codes for CASTLDLSTDTQYF.